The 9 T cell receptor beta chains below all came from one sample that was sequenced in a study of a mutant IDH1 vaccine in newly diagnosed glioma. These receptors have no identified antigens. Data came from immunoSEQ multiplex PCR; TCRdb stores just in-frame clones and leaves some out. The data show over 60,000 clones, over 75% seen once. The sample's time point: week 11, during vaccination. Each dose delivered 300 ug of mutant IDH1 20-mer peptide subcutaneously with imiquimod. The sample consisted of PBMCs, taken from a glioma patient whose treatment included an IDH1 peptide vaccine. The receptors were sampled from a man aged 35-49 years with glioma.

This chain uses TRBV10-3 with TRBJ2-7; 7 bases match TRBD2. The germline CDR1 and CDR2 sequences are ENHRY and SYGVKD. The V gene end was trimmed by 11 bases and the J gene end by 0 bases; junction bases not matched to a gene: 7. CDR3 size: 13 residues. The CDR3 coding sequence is TGTGCCTCCTCGGAGCGGGACTCCTACGAGCAGTACTTC. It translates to CASSERDSYEQYF.

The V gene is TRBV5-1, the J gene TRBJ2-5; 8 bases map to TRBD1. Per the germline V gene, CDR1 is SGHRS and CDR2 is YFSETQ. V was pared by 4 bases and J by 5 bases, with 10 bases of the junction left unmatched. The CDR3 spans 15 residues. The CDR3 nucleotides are TGCGCCAGCAGCCCCCGGACAGGGACCCGGGAGACCCAGTACTTC. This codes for CASSPRTGTRETQYF.

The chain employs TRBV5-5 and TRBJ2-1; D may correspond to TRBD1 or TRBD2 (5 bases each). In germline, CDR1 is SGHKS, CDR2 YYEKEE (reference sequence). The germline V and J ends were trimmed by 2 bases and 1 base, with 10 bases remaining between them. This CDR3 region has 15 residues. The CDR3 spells CASSFRDGSYNEQFF. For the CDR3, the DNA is TGTGCCAGCAGCTTCCGGGACGGATCCTACAATGAGCAGTTCTTC. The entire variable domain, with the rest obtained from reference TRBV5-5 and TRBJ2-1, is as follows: DAGVTQSPTHLIKTRGQQVTLRCSPISGHKSVSWYQQVLGQGPQFIFQYYEKEERGRGNFPDRFSARQFPNYSSELNVNALLLGDSALYLCASSFRDGSYNEQFFGPGTRLTVL.

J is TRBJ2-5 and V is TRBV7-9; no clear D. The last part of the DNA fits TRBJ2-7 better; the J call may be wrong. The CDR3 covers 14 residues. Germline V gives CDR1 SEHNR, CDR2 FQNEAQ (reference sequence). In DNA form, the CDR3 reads TGTGCCAGCAGCTTTACCGGCCTCTCCTACGAGCAGTACTTC. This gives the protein CASSFTGLSYEQYF.

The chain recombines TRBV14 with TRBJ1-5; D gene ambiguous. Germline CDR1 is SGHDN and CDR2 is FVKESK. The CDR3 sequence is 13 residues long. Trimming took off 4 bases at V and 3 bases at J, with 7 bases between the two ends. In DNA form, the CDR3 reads TGTGCCAGCAGCCCGAGTACCAATCAGCCCCAGCATTTT. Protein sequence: CASSPSTNQPQHF.

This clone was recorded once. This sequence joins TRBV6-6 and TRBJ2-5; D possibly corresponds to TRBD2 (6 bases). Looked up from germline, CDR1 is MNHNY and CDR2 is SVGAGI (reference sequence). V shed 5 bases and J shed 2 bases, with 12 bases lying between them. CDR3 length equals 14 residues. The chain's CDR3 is CASSPGLLQETQYF. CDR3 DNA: TGTGCCAGCAGTCCGGGACTGTTACAAGAGACCCAGTACTTC.

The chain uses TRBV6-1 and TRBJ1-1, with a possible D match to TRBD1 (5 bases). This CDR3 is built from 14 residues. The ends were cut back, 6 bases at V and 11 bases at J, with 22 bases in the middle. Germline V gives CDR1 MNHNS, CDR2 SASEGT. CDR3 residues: CASRGVQGAKIAFF. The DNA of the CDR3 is TGTGCCAGCAGGGGGGTTCAAGGGGCAAAGATTGCTTTCTTT.

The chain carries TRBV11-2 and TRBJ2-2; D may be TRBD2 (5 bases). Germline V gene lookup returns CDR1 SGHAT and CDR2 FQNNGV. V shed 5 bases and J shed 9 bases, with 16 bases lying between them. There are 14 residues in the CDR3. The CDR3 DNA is TGTGCCAGCAGCCAAAGGGCCCTCGGGAGGGAGCTGTTTTTT. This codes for CASSQRALGRELFF.

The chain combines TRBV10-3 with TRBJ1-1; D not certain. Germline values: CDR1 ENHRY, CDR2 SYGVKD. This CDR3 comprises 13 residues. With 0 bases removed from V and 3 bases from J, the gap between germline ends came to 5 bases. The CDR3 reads CAISESTYTEAFF. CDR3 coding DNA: TGTGCCATCAGTGAGTCTACCTACACTGAAGCTTTCTTT.